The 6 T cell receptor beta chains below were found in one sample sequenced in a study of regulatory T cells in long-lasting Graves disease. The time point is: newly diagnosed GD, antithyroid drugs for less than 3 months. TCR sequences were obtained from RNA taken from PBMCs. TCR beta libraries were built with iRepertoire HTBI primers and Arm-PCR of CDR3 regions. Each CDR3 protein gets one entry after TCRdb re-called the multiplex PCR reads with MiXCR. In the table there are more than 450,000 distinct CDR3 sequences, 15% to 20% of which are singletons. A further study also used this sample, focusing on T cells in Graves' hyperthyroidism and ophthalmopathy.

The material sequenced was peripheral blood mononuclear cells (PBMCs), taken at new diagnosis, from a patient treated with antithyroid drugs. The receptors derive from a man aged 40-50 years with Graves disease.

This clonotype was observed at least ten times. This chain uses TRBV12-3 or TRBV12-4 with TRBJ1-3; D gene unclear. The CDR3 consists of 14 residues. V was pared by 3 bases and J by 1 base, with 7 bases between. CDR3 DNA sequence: TGTGCCAGCAGTTTGAAAGGGTCTGGAAACACCATATATTTT. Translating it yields CASSLKGSGNTIYF.

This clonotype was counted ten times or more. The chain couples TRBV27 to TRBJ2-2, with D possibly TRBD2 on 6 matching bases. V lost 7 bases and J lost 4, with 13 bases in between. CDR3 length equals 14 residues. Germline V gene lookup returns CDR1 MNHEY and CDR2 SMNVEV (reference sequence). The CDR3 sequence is CASMTGVSTGELFF. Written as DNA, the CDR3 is TGTGCCAGCATGACGGGAGTATCCACCGGGGAGCTGTTTTTT.

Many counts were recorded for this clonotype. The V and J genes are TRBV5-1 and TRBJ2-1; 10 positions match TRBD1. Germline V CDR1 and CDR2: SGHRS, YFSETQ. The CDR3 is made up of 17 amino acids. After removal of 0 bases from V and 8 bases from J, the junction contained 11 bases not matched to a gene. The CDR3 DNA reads TGCGCCAGCAGCTTGGCCATAGTAGGGACAGGGGTAGATGAGCAGTTCTTC. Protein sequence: CASSLAIVGTGVDEQFF.

The CDR3: CASSHLGLADVNEQFF. The CDR3 nucleotides read TGTGCCAGCAGCCACCTGGGACTAGCGGATGTCAATGAGCAGTTCTTC. The chain links TRBV14 to TRBJ2-1; 11 nucleotides align to TRBD2. The CDR3 consists of 16 residues. The V gene's germline CDR1 is SGHDN and CDR2 FVKESK. The ends lost 3 bases at V and 6 bases at J; junction bases unmatched: 7.

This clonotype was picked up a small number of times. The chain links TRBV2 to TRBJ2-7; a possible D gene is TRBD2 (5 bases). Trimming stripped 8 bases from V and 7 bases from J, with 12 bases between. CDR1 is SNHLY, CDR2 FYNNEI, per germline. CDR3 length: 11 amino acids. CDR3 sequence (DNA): TGTGCCAGCCAGAGGTGGGAGGAGCAGTACTTC. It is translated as CASQRWEEQYF.

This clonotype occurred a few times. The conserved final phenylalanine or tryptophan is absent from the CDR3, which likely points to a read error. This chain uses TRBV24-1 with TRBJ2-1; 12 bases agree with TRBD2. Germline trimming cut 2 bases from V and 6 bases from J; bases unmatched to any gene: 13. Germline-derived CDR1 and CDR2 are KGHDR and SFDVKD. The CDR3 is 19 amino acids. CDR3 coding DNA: TGTGCCACCAGTGATTCTAAGCAGGGAGGACTAGCGGGGTCCAATGAGCAGTTCCTC. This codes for CATSDSKQGGLAGSNEQFL.